This T cell receptor (beta chain) is from a study of cytomegalovirus exposure and HLA in healthy donors (dated by TCRdb to about 2017). For the study in its entirety: According to an earlier analysis of several hundred of the donors, about 170 million T cells yielded 90 million to 130 million unique TCR beta sequences and 276 Gb of sequence data. An early release covering approximately 600 HLA-typed donors comprised roughly 300 gigabases of sequencing data and around 85 million unique TCR sequences. Because of strong linkage in the cohort, roughly five DR-DQ haplotypes were treated as single units for association and clustering. On average, around 230,000 unique TCR beta nucleotide sequences were sequenced per donor among 300 to 500 genotyped donors of the cohort, with approximately 18% of those sequences being non-productive. The study aimed to test whether cataloging public T cell receptors could reveal signatures of past pathogen exposure. Besides the first cohort of roughly 660 subjects, a separate validation cohort made up of around 120 different subjects was used. The study combined high-throughput TCR immunosequencing, statistical association of individual TCRs with disease status, and machine learning to predict cytomegalovirus infection status. Using immunosequencing, the study profiled T cell repertoires from about 610 subjects and related those repertoires to cytomegalovirus serostatus. Typing coverage differed by locus: A, B, C, DRB1 and DQB1 were typed in roughly 629-630 donors, DQA1 in 500 to 550, DPA1 in 600 to 610, and DPB1 in roughly 450. Every discovery cohort repertoire had been produced on one sequencing platform. A later analysis re-analyzed previously published TCR beta repertoires from approximately 670 donors and added high-resolution HLA genotyping to study TCR occurrence patterns. An earlier analysis of roughly 580 of the donors used high-throughput TCR beta sequencing to judge whether each TCR beta V gene segment behaved as functional or pseudogenic. Alongside the repertoire data, information on donor age, sex, ethnicity and CMV serostatus was compiled. Both class I and class II loci were covered by HLA typing, at four-digit resolution. In the later analysis, no new phenotypic data were used to find candidate immune exposures; instead, reliance was placed on TCR beta sequences and their occurrence across donors. Of the approximately 400 genotyped donors, over 80% were placed in the genetic ancestry cluster associated with self-reported Caucasian donors. Genome-wide SNP genotypes for about 55% of the 666 donors were used in a later genetic analysis, which treated that subset as a discovery cohort. Broad study findings and their caveats: The 87-base-pair reads could not distinguish some IMGT-functional V segments, including TRBV6-2 and TRBV6-3, so those segments were excluded. According to the authors, the approach could potentially be generalized to other disease states and immunological phenotypes. In a later analysis, HLA-associated TCR beta chains were found to be more clonally expanded and to have lower generation probabilities than equally common non-associated chains. Correlated functional status among segregating V segments might reflect linkage disequilibrium, but an unknown experimental factor could not be ruled out. Compared with the roughly 700-donor mean, donors in an Asian-associated ancestry cluster had fewer N-insertions in productive TCRs, according to a later genetic analysis. A later analysis found that TCR association rates varied across HLA loci, with DRB1 alleles showing the most associated TCRs and HLA-C alleles the fewest. A cluster of highly shared sequence variants was judged likely to represent a technical artifact of the sequencing pipeline. In vitro tests confirmed that three of the cytomegalovirus-associated TCR beta chains recognize cytomegalovirus antigens. At a false discovery rate of 0.05, a later analysis linked about 17,000 TCR beta sequences to specific HLA alleles. Over 15 rarely observed V segments, including chromosome 9 orphons, were excluded from the earlier analysis of almost 600 of the donors because counts were too low. In a later analysis, most CMV-associated TCR beta chains were found to appear HLA-restricted, with HLA associations seemingly driven largely by CMV exposure. A later genetic analysis associated a missense DCLRE1C variant with V-gene and J-gene trimming of TCR beta chains, and an independent cohort replicated the association. Several of the top co-occurrence clusters appeared to be linked to parvovirus B19, influenza, CMV and Epstein-Barr virus, according to a later analysis. The classifier was reported to diagnose cytomegalovirus status with high specificity and sensitivity in both the original and validation cohorts. Because HLA typing was missing for some donors at each locus, association tests included only the typed subset. A further reported finding was that TCR beta sequences accurately predicted the HLA-A and HLA-B alleles for most subjects in the first cohort. Strong co-occurrence of HLA alleles, especially DR and DQ, made assigning TCR associations to individual alleles difficult. The only immune exposure information available for the cohort was CMV serostatus. In the study, 150 to 200 TCR beta chains were listed as associated with cytomegalovirus. While some public TCRs were present in many individuals, most TCR sequences turned up only very rarely across donors. In an earlier analysis of fewer than 700 of the donors, most TCR beta V segments appeared in productive rearrangements about 90% or about 30% of the time, broadly matching IMGT annotations. The presence/absence analyses assumed that sequencing depth was roughly uniform across donors, and that assumption may not be true. In this cohort, only TCR beta chains were sequenced, and detectable features were limited by the absence of alpha or paired-chain data.

Measured from the cysteine to the phenylalanine, the CDR3 is 15 residues long. The sequence is cut down to CDR3 DNA, 45 bases in frame from base 1. Based on the germline V gene (reference sequence), the CDR1 and CDR2 sequences are MNHEY and SMNVEV. V is cut by 10 bases and J by 6 bases, and the space between the germline ends is 25 bases. Remarks on this clone: Its antigen remains undetermined.

The cohort consisted of hundreds of healthy bone marrow donors. All cohort members were sampled while nominally healthy, although unrecorded immune exposures were likely present. The donor tested CMV seronegative and was one of the 352 seronegative cohort members. A peripheral blood sample was provided by each donor, and peripheral blood mononuclear cells were used for TCR beta sequencing. The Qiagen DNeasy Blood Extraction Kit was used to extract genomic DNA from the blood cell samples. The method behind the library was the immunoSEQ multiplex PCR assay. A mixture of 60 forward primers for TCR Vbeta segments and 13 reverse primers for TCR Jbeta segments was used in the multiplex PCR. The CDR3 region of rearranged TCR beta genes was amplified from genomic DNA with a multiplex PCR assay. Amplified TCR beta libraries were sequenced as 87-base-pair reads on the Illumina HiSeq System. Under the source paper's analysis protocol: In a later analysis, some 80 million unique TCR beta chains were counted across the 666 repertoires, and roughly 11 million of these chains were shared by at least two donors. To remove PCR and sequencing errors, raw reads were error-corrected and collapsed into unique sequences using a nearest-neighbor algorithm that merged closely related sequences. CDR3 sequences were aligned to IMGT reference sequences to assign V, D and J gene segments. For a sequence to be retained, at least a six-nucleotide match to both a V gene segment and a J gene segment was required. Rearrangements were called productive when the CDR3 lacked stop codons and stayed in frame with V and J; all others were non-productive. Following IMGT convention, CDR3 was defined as the stretch from the second conserved V-encoded cysteine to the conserved J-encoded phenylalanine. The earlier analysis of about 500 of the donors excluded sequences that lacked an unambiguous match to a single V gene segment. An earlier analysis of 450 to 650 of the donors called V segments functional above 56.7% productive rearrangements and segregating when the between-donor standard deviation exceeded 5%. A statistical classification framework was built for diagnosing cytomegalovirus status from the catalog of TCR beta chain sequences. In a later analysis, V and J genes were assigned by comparing TCR nucleotide sequences against IMGT/GENE-DB human TR gene sequences. A later analysis assigned CDR3 sequences and most-parsimonious VDJ recombination scenarios with the TCRdist pipeline. In a later analysis, each TCR beta chain was defined by its CDR3 amino acid sequence together with its V-gene family, and reads lacking a unique V-gene family were excluded. As a way to deal with suspected cross-contamination and a sequencing artifact, a later analysis dropped 640 or so nucleotide sequences that were highly shared and had low generation probability. In a later analysis, a clonal expansion index for each public chain was calculated from normalized within-repertoire ranks of inferred template counts. In a later analysis, generation probabilities were computed with a VDJ recombination model fitted to out-of-frame rearrangements, and the resulting probabilities were checked against IGoR. A later analysis scored TCR-TCR, TCR-HLA and TCR-CMV co-occurrence with hypergeometric tests, applying a repertoire-size bias correction to TCR pairs. False discovery rates were estimated in a later analysis by permuting HLA or CMV assignments 20 times. In a later analysis, co-occurring TCRs were grouped using DBSCAN, and TCRdist sequence similarity was added for clustering within HLA-allele-positive subsets. Co-occurrence clustering excluded repertoires with fewer than 30,000 or more than 120,000 public chains, plus five with anomalous nucleotide sharing. This immuneACCESS table, as held by TCRdb, lists in-frame sequences with V and J called but not all clones. Of the missing ones, under half trace to an unresolved V gene in checked studies; the others have no known cause. D and trimming come from the DNA, and the V and J calls and clone size come from that table. The table for this sample lists 110,000 to 150,000 clones. In total, the top ten clones hold around 0.96% of the sample.

The TCR comes from a male donor in good health and CMV-seronegative. The rearranged chain carries TRBV27 and TRBJ2-7, with TRBD1 perhaps the D gene, on 6 matching bases. The sequenced material came from PBMCs. The bases read TGTGCCACCAGAAGATTCCGGGACACTGGAGTCGAGCAGTACTTC. This is translated as CATRRFRDTGVEQYF.